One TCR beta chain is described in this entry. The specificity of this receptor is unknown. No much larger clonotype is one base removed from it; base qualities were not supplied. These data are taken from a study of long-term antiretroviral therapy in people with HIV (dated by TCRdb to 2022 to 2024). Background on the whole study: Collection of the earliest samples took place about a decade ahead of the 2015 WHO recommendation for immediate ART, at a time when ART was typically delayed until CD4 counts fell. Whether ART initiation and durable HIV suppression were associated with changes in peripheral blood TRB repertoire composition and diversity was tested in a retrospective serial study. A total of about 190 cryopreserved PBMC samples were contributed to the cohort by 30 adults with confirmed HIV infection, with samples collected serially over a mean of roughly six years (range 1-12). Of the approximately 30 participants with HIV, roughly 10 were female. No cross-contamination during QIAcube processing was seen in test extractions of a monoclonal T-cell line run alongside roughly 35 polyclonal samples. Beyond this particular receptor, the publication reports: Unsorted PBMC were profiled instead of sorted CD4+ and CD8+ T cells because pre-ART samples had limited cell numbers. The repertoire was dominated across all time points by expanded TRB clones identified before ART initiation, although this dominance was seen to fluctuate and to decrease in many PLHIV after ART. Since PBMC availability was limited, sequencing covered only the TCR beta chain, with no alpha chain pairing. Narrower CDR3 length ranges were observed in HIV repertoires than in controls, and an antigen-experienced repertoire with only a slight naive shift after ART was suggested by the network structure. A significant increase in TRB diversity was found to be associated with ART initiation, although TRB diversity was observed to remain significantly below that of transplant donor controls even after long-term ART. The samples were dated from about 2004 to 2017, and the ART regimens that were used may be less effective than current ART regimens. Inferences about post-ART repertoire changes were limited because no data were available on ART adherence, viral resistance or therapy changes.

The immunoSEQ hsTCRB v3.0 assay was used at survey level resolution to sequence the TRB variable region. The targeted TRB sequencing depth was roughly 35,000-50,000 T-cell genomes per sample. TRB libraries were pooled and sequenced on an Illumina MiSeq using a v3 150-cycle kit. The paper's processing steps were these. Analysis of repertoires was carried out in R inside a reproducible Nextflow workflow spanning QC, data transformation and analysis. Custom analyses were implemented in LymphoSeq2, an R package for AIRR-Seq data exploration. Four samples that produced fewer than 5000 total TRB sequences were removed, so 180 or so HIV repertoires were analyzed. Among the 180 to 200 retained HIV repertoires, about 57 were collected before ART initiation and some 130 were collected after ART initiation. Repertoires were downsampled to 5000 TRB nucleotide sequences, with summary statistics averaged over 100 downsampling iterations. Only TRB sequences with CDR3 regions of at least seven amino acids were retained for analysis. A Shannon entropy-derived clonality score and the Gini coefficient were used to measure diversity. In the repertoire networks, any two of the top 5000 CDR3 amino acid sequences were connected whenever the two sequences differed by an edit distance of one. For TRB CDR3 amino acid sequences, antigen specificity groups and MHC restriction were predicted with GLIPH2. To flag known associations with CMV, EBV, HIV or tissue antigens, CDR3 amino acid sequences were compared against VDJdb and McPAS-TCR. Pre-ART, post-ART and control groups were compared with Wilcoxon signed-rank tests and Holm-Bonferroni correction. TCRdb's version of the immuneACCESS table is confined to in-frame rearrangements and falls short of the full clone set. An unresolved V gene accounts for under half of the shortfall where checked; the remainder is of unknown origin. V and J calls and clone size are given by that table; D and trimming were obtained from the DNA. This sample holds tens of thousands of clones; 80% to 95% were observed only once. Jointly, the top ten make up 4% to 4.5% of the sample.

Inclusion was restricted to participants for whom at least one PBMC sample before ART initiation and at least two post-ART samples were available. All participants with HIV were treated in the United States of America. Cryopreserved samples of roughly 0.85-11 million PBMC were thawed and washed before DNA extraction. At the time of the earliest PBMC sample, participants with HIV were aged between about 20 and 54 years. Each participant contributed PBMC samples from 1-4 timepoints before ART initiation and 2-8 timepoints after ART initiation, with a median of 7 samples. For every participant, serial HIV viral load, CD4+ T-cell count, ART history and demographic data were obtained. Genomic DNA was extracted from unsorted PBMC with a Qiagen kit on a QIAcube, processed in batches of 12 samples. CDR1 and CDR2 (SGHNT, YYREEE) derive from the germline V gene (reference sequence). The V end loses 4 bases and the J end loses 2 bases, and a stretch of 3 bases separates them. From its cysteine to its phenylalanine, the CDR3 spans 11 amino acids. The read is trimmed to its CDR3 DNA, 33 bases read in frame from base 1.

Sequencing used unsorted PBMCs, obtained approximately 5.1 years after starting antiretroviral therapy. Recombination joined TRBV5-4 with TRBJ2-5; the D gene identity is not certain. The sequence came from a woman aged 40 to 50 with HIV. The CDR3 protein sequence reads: CASSQQETQYF. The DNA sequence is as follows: TGTGCCAGCAGCCAGCAAGAGACCCAGTACTTC.